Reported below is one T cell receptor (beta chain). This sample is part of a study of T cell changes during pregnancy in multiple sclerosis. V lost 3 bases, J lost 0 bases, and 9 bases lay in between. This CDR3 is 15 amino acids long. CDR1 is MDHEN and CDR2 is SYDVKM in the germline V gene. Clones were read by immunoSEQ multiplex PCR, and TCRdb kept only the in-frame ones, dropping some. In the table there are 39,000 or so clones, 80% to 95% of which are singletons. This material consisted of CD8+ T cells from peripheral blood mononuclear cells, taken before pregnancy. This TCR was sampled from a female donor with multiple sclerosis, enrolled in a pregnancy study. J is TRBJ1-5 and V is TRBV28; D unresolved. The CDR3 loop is CASSFTVDSNQPQHF. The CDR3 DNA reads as TGTGCCAGCAGTTTTACGGTAGATAGCAATCAGCCCCAGCATTTT.